These 22 T cell receptor beta chains were sequenced from one sample in a study of blood T cell repertoires in COVID-19. Measured with immunoSEQ multiplex PCR; TCRdb has only the in-frame clones, and not every one. The sample lists 200,000 to 300,000 clones, roughly nine tenths occurring once. Material for sequencing was peripheral blood. The receptors stem from a man aged 18 to 29 with active or convalescent COVID-19.

The gene calls are TRBV29-1 and TRBJ2-7, with TRBD2 matching over 14 bases. Germline lookup yields CDR1 SQVTM and CDR2 ANQGSEA. The CDR3 spans 13 residues. V dropped 6 bases and J dropped 7; count of bases not matched to a gene: 5. This chain's CDR3 is CSVGLAGGWEQYF. CDR3 coding DNA: TGCAGCGTCGGACTAGCGGGAGGCTGGGAGCAGTACTTC.

V is TRBV11-3 and J is TRBJ2-3; 9 bases agree with TRBD2. Germline-derived CDR1 and CDR2 are SGHNT and YENEEA. The CDR3 totals 16 residues. The ends lost 5 bases at V and 2 bases at J; junction bases unmatched: 8. The CDR3 spells CASSKAVAGDTDTQYF. CDR3 DNA: TGTGCCAGCAGCAAAGCGGTAGCGGGAGACACAGATACGCAGTATTTT.

The chain combines TRBV5-6 with TRBJ2-1; perhaps TRBD2 as D (5 bases). The V gene lost 4 bases and the J gene lost 9 bases, with 11 bases spanning the gap. The CDR3 is 12 amino acids. The V gene's germline CDR1 is SGHDT and CDR2 YYEEEE. CDR3 sequence: CASSPIRGEQFF. The CDR3 nucleotides read TGTGCCAGCAGCCCCATCCGGGGTGAGCAGTTCTTC.

V and J are TRBV28 and TRBJ1-5; D perhaps matches TRBD1 (6 bases). Germline loops: CDR1 MDHEN, CDR2 SYDVKM. The V gene lost 8 bases and the J gene lost 3 bases, with 14 bases spanning the gap. The CDR3 has 14 amino acids. The chain's CDR3 is CASFGGAYNQPQHF. As DNA, the CDR3 is TGTGCCAGCTTTGGGGGGGCATACAATCAGCCCCAGCATTTT.

This sequence joins TRBV5-1 and TRBJ1-2, with D perhaps matching TRBD1 (6 bases). The CDR3 length is 16 residues. V shed 1 base and J shed 7 bases, with 20 bases lying between them. Germline CDR1 reads SGHRS; CDR2 reads YFSETQ. The CDR3 DNA is TGCGCCAGCAGCTTGTTGGCGAACGGGGGGCTTTCTGGCTACACCTTC. Its protein product is CASSLLANGGLSGYTF.

The chain recombines TRBV28 with TRBJ2-7; the D gene is possibly TRBD2 (6 bases). V dropped 8 bases and J dropped 5 bases, with 10 bases sitting between them. Germline V gives CDR1 MDHEN, CDR2 SYDVKM. The CDR3 consists of 11 residues. CDR3 sequence (DNA): TGTGCCAGCTGCGGGGAGCACGAGCAGTACTTC. Its protein is CASCGEHEQYF.

The chain uses TRBV28 and TRBJ2-7, with 13 bases identical to TRBD2. Germline CDR1 reads MDHEN; CDR2 reads SYDVKM. The V segment lost 1 base and the J segment 6 bases; nucleotides outside the gene matches: 12. This CDR3 is built from 18 residues. CDR3: CASSLFSRRRTSGSEQYF. CDR3 bases: TGTGCCAGCAGTTTATTTTCCAGGCGAAGGACTAGCGGGAGCGAGCAGTACTTC. Variable domain in full (rest from reference TRBV28 and TRBJ2-7): DVKVTQSSRYLVKRTGEKVFLECVQDMDHENMFWYRQDPGLGLRLIYFSYDVKMKEKGDIPEGYSVSREKKERFSLILESASTNQTSMYLCASSLFSRRRTSGSEQYFGPGTRLTVT.

This rearrangement joins TRBV2 to TRBJ1-5, with D unclear. The V end lost 7 bases, the J end lost 11 bases, and 21 bases lay between the germline ends. CDR3 length equals 14 residues. CDR1 and CDR2 from the germline V gene are SNHLY and FYNNEI. CDR3: CASNRGGPGYAQHF. Written as DNA, the CDR3 is TGTGCCAGCAACCGAGGAGGGCCGGGATACGCCCAGCATTTT.

The V and J genes are TRBV11-1 and TRBJ2-2, with D possibly being TRBD2 (6 bases). The V end lost 0 bases, the J end lost 1 base, and 9 bases lay between the germline ends. The CDR3 has 16 amino acids. Looked up from germline, CDR1 is SGHAT and CDR2 is FQDESV (reference sequence). This CDR3 reads CASSLAREVNTGELFF. CDR3 coding DNA: TGTGCCAGCAGCTTAGCGAGGGAGGTGAACACCGGGGAGCTGTTTTTT. Using reference TRBV11-1 and TRBJ2-2 for the parts outside the CDR3, the full variable domain is EAEVAQSPRYKITEKSQAVAFWCDPISGHATLYWYRQILGQGPELLVQFQDESVVDDSQLPKDRFSAERLKGVDSTLKIQPAELGDSAMYLCASSLAREVNTGELFFGEGSRLTVL.

This clone appeared a few times. The V call is TRBV6-5, the J call TRBJ2-7, with D possibly TRBD1 on 6 matching bases. V gave up 2 bases and J gave up 2 bases, with 16 bases separating them. The CDR3 contains 16 residues. Germline V CDR1 and CDR2: MNHEY, SVGAGI. DNA for the CDR3: TGTGCCAGCAGTTACCCGAACGTACAGGGACCCTACGAGCAGTACTTC. Translating gives CASSYPNVQGPYEQYF.

The rearrangement uses TRBV5-1 and TRBJ2-5; 7 bases are shared with TRBD1. J gave up 4 bases and V 7 bases, and 13 bases lay outside the gene matches. This CDR3 is built from 15 residues. Germline V CDR1 and CDR2: SGHRS, YFSETQ. The CDR3 is CASRYLIDRAETQYF. CDR3 sequence (DNA): TGCGCCAGCCGGTACCTTATAGACAGGGCAGAGACCCAGTACTTC.

For the CDR3, the DNA is TGCGCCAGCAGCTTGGCCGCGGGGCAAGGCACTGAAGCTTTCTTT. It yields the protein CASSLAAGQGTEAFF. The chain couples TRBV5-1 to TRBJ1-1; possible D gene TRBD1, 5 bases. Germline CDR1 SGHRS, CDR2 YFSETQ. The CDR3 length is 15 residues. V lost 0 bases and J lost 4, with 13 bases in between.

In nucleotides, the CDR3 is TGTGCCAACAACAGACTAGCGGGAGAGACCCAGTACTTC. As protein: CANNRLAGETQYF. This sequence joins TRBV2 and TRBJ2-5; 10 bases line up with TRBD2. Germline CDR1 and CDR2: SNHLY and FYNNEI. CDR3 size: 13 residues. Unmatched junction bases numbered 6, after V lost 10 bases and J lost 4 bases.

The rearrangement uses TRBV15 and TRBJ2-7; D not resolved. Trimming removed 3 bases at V and 2 bases at J, with 20 bases between. Looked up from germline, CDR1 is LNHNV and CDR2 is YYDKDF (reference sequence). The CDR3 contains 17 residues. Here the CDR3 reads CATSRDRINGLTYEQYF. The CDR3 region has the DNA TGTGCCACCAGCAGGGATAGGATTAACGGGTTAACCTACGAGCAGTACTTC.

This chain links TRBV5-1 with TRBJ2-3; D is unresolved. CDR3 size: 14 residues. Germline CDR1 and CDR2: SGHRS and YFSETQ. The ends were cut back, 0 bases at V and 4 bases at J, with 9 bases in the middle. The DNA for the CDR3 is TGCGCCAGCAGCTTGGATACAGTGGCAGATACGCAGTATTTT. Its translation is CASSLDTVADTQYF.

This clone appeared a single time. V is TRBV7-2 and J is TRBJ2-5; the D is unclear. V was pared by 4 bases and J by 4 bases, with 7 bases between. The length of the CDR3 is 12 residues. From germline, CDR1 is SGHTA and CDR2 FQGNSA. CDR3 sequence reads: CASSSRPETQYF. The CDR3 DNA reads TGTGCCAGCAGCTCTAGACCAGAGACCCAGTACTTC.

The chain joins TRBV9 to TRBJ2-7; possible D gene TRBD2, 7 bases. Trimming cost V 2 bases and J 7 bases, with 19 bases left between them. Germline CDR1 is SGDLS and CDR2 is YYNGEE. The CDR3 contains 15 residues. The CDR3 DNA sequence: TGTGCCAGCAGCGTCATAGGGGGAGGGCCGAGTGAGCAGTACTTC. Its protein is CASSVIGGGPSEQYF.

As for this clone: The identical CDR3 is also encoded by other nucleotide sequences in the sample. This chain joins TRBV27 and TRBJ2-7, with TRBD1 identical over 9 bases. Germline V gene data show CDR1 as MNHEY and CDR2 as SMNVEV (reference sequence). This CDR3 region has 15 residues. With 5 bases clipped from V and 1 base from J, the junction kept 6 bases outside the gene matches. CDR3 sequence (DNA): TGTGCCAGCAGTCCCAGACAGGGGGGGTCCTACGAGCAGTACTTC. Amino acid sequence: CASSPRQGGSYEQYF.

The chain carries TRBV5-1 and TRBJ1-1; tentative D call: TRBD1 (6 bases). Germline V gene data show CDR1 as SGHRS and CDR2 as YFSETQ. Trimming pared 0 bases from V and 1 base from J, leaving 7 bases between. CDR3 length: 14 amino acids. The CDR3 DNA reads TGCGCCAGCAGCTTGGGGACAGCGAACACTGAAGCTTTCTTT. Encoded protein: CASSLGTANTEAFF. The entire variable domain, with the rest obtained from reference TRBV5-1 and TRBJ1-1, is as follows: KAGVTQTPRYLIKTRGQQVTLSCSPISGHRSVSWYQQTPGQGLQFLFEYFSETQRNKGNFPGRFSGRQFSNSRSEMNVSTLELGDSALYLCASSLGTANTEAFFGQGTRLTVV.

The chain has TRBV5-5 and TRBJ1-2; D possibly corresponds to TRBD1 (5 bases). From germline, CDR1 is SGHKS and CDR2 YYEKEE (reference sequence). The length of the CDR3 is 12 residues. The ends were cut back, 4 bases at V and 3 bases at J, with 7 bases in the middle. In nucleotides, the CDR3 is TGTGCCAGCAGCAAAGGGGACTATGGCTACACCTTC. Its translation: CASSKGDYGYTF.

The J gene is TRBJ2-1, the V gene TRBV11-3; 10 bases agree with TRBD2. The junction had 14 bases not matched to a gene; V was cut back by 5 bases and J by 7 bases. CDR1 and CDR2 (germline): SGHNT, YENEEA. The length of the CDR3 is 17 residues. CDR3 loop: CASSRSPTSGLRNEQFF. As DNA, the CDR3 is TGTGCCAGCAGCCGCTCCCCGACTAGCGGGCTGCGTAATGAGCAGTTCTTC.

The V and J genes are TRBV2 and TRBJ1-1, with TRBD1 identical over 7 bases. Germline V gene sequence: CDR1 SNHLY, CDR2 FYNNEI. Germline trimming cut 11 bases from V and 2 bases from J; bases unmatched to any gene: 11. The CDR3 length is 14 residues. The DNA for the CDR3 is TGTGCCCCCTTGACTGACAGGGATAACACTGAAGCTTTCTTT. Translating it yields CAPLTDRDNTEAFF. Full variable domain (rest looked up from reference TRBV2 and TRBJ1-1): EPEVTQTPSHQVTQMGQEVILRCVPISNHLYFYWYRQILGQKVEFLVSFYNNEISEKSEIFDDQFSVERPDGSNFTLKIRSTKLEDSAMYFCAPLTDRDNTEAFFGQGTRLTVV.